A single sample is the source of the 31 T cell receptor beta chains below, sequenced in a study of Ad26.COV2.S vaccination and SARS-CoV-2 variants. The treatment here: roughly 20 received Ad26.COV2.S at low or high dose, single or two shots; several received placebo; per-sample allocation not given. All samples were drawn on day 63, counting from the first vaccine or placebo injection. Using immunoSEQ multiplex PCR, the repertoire was profiled, and TCRdb retains in-frame clones only, with some absent. The repertoire has over 250,000 clones, more than 75% of them found once; the top ten carry roughly 3.5%. The starting material was peripheral blood, obtained in a trial of Ad26.COV2.S vaccine versus placebo. Source of these receptors: a person aged 18-65 years who received the Ad26.COV2.S COVID-19 vaccine or a placebo.

A single count supports this clone. The chain employs TRBV19 and TRBJ2-2; D is unresolved. Germline V CDR1 and CDR2: LNHDA, SQIVND (reference sequence). V was trimmed by 0 bases and J by 3 bases, leaving 5 bases between them. This CDR3 is 14 amino acids long. CDR3 in amino acids: CASSIDEYTGELFF. CDR3 DNA sequence: TGTGCCAGTAGTATAGATGAATACACCGGGGAGCTGTTTTTT.

J is TRBJ2-7 and V is TRBV6-1, with D perhaps TRBD2 (6 bases). This CDR3 contains 18 residues. Trimming stripped 2 bases from V and 9 bases from J, with 29 bases between. Germline assignment: CDR1 MNHNS and CDR2 SASEGT. CDR3 bases: TGTGCCAGCAGTGAAAACGTCCGGGCGGGGAGATCTGCTATCGGGCAGTACTTC. Its translation is CASSENVRAGRSAIGQYF.

The chain is built from TRBV11-2 and TRBJ2-5; no definite D call. The CDR3 runs to 13 residues. V was cut by 3 bases and J by 4 bases, with 9 bases left in between. Germline V gene lookup returns CDR1 SGHAT and CDR2 FQNNGV. The CDR3 region is CASSFSGLETQYF. The CDR3 region has the DNA TGTGCCAGCAGCTTCTCGGGCCTAGAGACCCAGTACTTC. The complete variable domain, with remaining parts taken from reference TRBV11-2 and TRBJ2-5, reads EAGVAQSPRYKIIEKRQSVAFWCNPISGHATLYWYQQILGQGPKLLIQFQNNGVVDDSQLPKDRFSAERLKGVDSTLKIQPAKLEDSAVYLCASSFSGLETQYFGPGTRLLVL.

This clone was seen a few times. The chain carries TRBV18 and TRBJ1-5; possibly TRBD1 for D (6 bases). The CDR3 has 15 amino acids. Germline V gives CDR1 KGHSH, CDR2 LQKENI. V lost 4 bases and J 7 bases, leaving 17 bases between the germline ends. The CDR3 DNA is TGTGCCAGCTCACGCAAGTACAGGGCGTCACAGCCCCAGCATTTT. Encoded protein: CASSRKYRASQPQHF.

This chain joins TRBV14 and TRBJ2-3; D call uncertain. This CDR3 has 16 residues. V gave up 0 bases and J gave up 6 bases, with 16 bases separating them. The germline V gene encodes CDR1 SGHDN and CDR2 FVKESK. The CDR3 DNA is TGTGCCAGCAGCCAAGACTTCGGGTGGATGCCGGATACGCAGTATTTT. This encodes CASSQDFGWMPDTQYF.

The chain is built from TRBV6-2 or TRBV6-3 and TRBJ1-5; possibly TRBD1 for D (5 bases). The V and J ends lost 2 bases and 4 bases respectively, with 12 bases between them. The CDR3 covers 15 residues. Germline V gene lookup returns CDR1 MNHEY and CDR2 SVGEGT. DNA of the CDR3: TGTGCCAGCAGTTACCTTAGGGGATCAAATCAGCCCCAGCATTTT. Its translation: CASSYLRGSNQPQHF.

The chain carries TRBV6-4 and TRBJ1-2; D possibly corresponds to TRBD1 (6 bases). Looked up from germline, CDR1 is MRHNA and CDR2 is SNTAGT. The CDR3 has 13 amino acids. The germline V and J ends were trimmed by 0 bases and 8 bases, with 10 bases remaining between them. DNA of the CDR3: TGTGCCAGCAGTGACTCGGGGGGCTGGGGCTACACCTTC. Residues: CASSDSGGWGYTF.

The V gene is TRBV5-1, the J gene TRBJ2-7, with D maybe TRBD1 (6 bases). Trimming left V 4 bases short and J 1 base short, with 18 bases between. The CDR3 spans 16 residues. Germline-derived CDR1 and CDR2 are SGHRS and YFSETQ. CDR3 sequence: CASSTTTGPVSYEQYF. The CDR3, as DNA: TGCGCCAGCAGCACTACGACAGGTCCCGTTTCCTACGAGCAGTACTTC. The complete variable domain, with remaining parts taken from reference TRBV5-1 and TRBJ2-7, reads KAGVTQTPRYLIKTRGQQVTLSCSPISGHRSVSWYQQTPGQGLQFLFEYFSETQRNKGNFPGRFSGRQFSNSRSEMNVSTLELGDSALYLCASSTTTGPVSYEQYFGPGTRLTVT.

This chain joins TRBV3-1 (or the pseudogene TRBV3-2) and TRBJ1-1; TRBD1 might be the D (6 bases). Germline CDR1 reads LGHDT; CDR2 reads YNNKEL (reference sequence). This CDR3 comprises 13 residues. Trimming shortened V by 6 bases and J by 1 base, and 9 bases separated the two germline ends. CDR3 nucleotides: TGTGCCAGCAGTCTCAGGGGGAACACTGAAGCTTTCTTT. It codes for CASSLRGNTEAFF.

The chain uses TRBV5-6 and TRBJ2-7, with a possible D match to TRBD2 (6 bases). CDR3 length: 13 residues. Trimming pared 0 bases from V and 6 bases from J, leaving 10 bases between. Germline loops: CDR1 SGHDT, CDR2 YYEEEE. In nucleotides, the CDR3 is TGTGCCAGCAGCTTGGGATTGGGGGGCGAGCAGTACTTC. Translation: CASSLGLGGEQYF.

The chain joins TRBV5-4 to TRBJ1-6; tentatively, D is TRBD1 (6 bases). The ends were cut back, 0 bases at V and 8 bases at J, with 9 bases in the middle. CDR1 is SGHNT and CDR2 is YYREEE in the germline V gene (reference sequence). The CDR3 totals 14 residues. The CDR3 sequence: CASSLAQGDSPLHF. For the CDR3, the DNA is TGTGCCAGCAGCTTGGCACAGGGAGATTCACCCCTCCACTTT.

This clone was recorded a few times. The rearrangement links TRBV6-1 to TRBJ2-7, with TRBD2 as a possible D gene (5 bases). Trimming stripped 2 bases from V and 6 bases from J, with 11 bases between. Germline loops: CDR1 MNHNS, CDR2 SASEGT. The CDR3 is 13 amino acids. Here the CDR3 DNA reads TGTGCCAGCAGTGAACAGCGAGAGGGCGAGCAGTACTTC. Residues: CASSEQREGEQYF.

This chain connects TRBV15 to TRBJ1-4, with unresolved D. Trimming took 1 base from V and 0 from J, leaving 6 bases between them. The CDR3 loop spans 15 amino acids. Per the germline V gene, CDR1 is LNHNV and CDR2 is YYDKDF (reference sequence). CDR3 sequence reads: CATSRGSTTNEKLFF. DNA of the CDR3: TGTGCCACCAGCAGAGGGAGTACAACTAATGAAAAACTGTTTTTT.

With regard to this clone: A read error may account for a junction end that differs from germline. CDR3 protein: CSVGSTGTGKF. The CDR3 nucleotides read TGCAGTGTTGGGAGTACCGGGACAGGGAAGTTC. J is TRBJ1-2 and V is TRBV20-1, with TRBD1 matching 9 bases. Germline CDR1 and CDR2: DFQATT and SNEGSKA (reference sequence). This CDR3 has 11 residues.

This clone was detected a few times. The chain is built from TRBV10-2 and TRBJ2-7; 10 nucleotides agree with TRBD1. The CDR3 runs 20 residues. In germline, CDR1 is WSHSY, CDR2 SAAADI. Unmatched junction bases numbered 16, after V lost 0 bases and J lost 2 bases. The CDR3 protein is CASSESGVLGTGEDAYEQYF. The CDR3 coding sequence is TGCGCCAGCAGTGAGTCGGGGGTGCTAGGGACAGGGGAAGATGCCTACGAGCAGTACTTC.

J is TRBJ1-1 and V is TRBV25-1; TRBD1 agrees at 7 bases. The J segment lost 5 bases and the V segment lost 6 bases, leaving 15 bases of the junction unmatched. The CDR3 has 16 residues. Germline values: CDR1 MGHDK, CDR2 SYGVNS. CDR3 coding DNA: TGTGCCAGCAGGGAAGGGGGGAACAGGGGCTGGACTGAAGCTTTCTTT. Translated: CASREGGNRGWTEAFF.

V is TRBV19 and J is TRBJ2-7; 10 bases match TRBD2. Germline trimming cut 8 bases from V and 2 bases from J; bases unmatched to any gene: 6. The V gene's germline CDR1 is LNHDA and CDR2 SQIVND (reference sequence). The CDR3 length is 14 residues. In DNA, the CDR3 is TGTGCCAGTGCTAGCGGGAGAGGAACCTACGAGCAGTACTTC. Encoded protein: CASASGRGTYEQYF.

This clone showed up just once. The rearrangement joins TRBV24-1 to TRBJ2-7; tentatively, D is TRBD1 or TRBD2 (6 bases each). The V end was cut by 10 bases, the J end by 2 bases, with 14 bases between. The germline gives CDR1 KGHDR, CDR2 SFDVKD. This CDR3 is built from 13 residues. The CDR3 region has the DNA TGTGCCACGCAAGGGGGGCCGGCCTACGAGCAGTACTTC. This codes for CATQGGPAYEQYF.

This clone was observed a few times. The rearrangement joins TRBV5-1 to TRBJ2-1; 10 nucleotides match TRBD2. V lost 0 bases to trimming and J lost 4 bases; unmatched junction nucleotides: 4. The CDR3 contains 16 residues. CDR1 is SGHRS, CDR2 YFSETQ, per germline. This CDR3 reads CASSLGGSGGYNEQFF. The CDR3 DNA is TGCGCCAGCAGCTTGGGAGGTAGCGGGGGGTACAATGAGCAGTTCTTC.

This chain links TRBV14 with TRBJ2-2; D is uncertain. V shed 6 bases and J shed 7 bases, with 12 bases lying between them. This CDR3 comprises 13 residues. CDR1 SGHDN and CDR2 FVKESK come from the germline V gene. Here the CDR3 DNA reads TGTGCCAGCAGTCGATTTAGTTACGGGGAGCTGTTTTTT. Residues: CASSRFSYGELFF.

This clone was seen once. The CDR3 loop reads CASSYPPSTGPYEQYF. The CDR3 DNA is TGTGCCAGCAGTTACCCGCCTTCGACAGGCCCCTACGAGCAGTACTTC. This chain joins TRBV6-2 or TRBV6-3 and TRBJ2-7; TRBD1 is a possible D gene (6 bases). This CDR3 is built from 16 residues. Germline V gene lookup returns CDR1 MNHEY and CDR2 SVGEGT. V was shortened by 2 bases and J by 2 bases, with 16 bases between the two germline ends.

The genes are TRBV10-3 and TRBJ1-2; D is unclear. Trimming stripped 0 bases from V and 2 bases from J, with 10 bases between. CDR1 is ENHRY, CDR2 SYGVKD, per germline. The CDR3 is 15 residues long. In DNA form, the CDR3 reads TGTGCCATCAGTGAGTCTTGGGAAGGGAACTATGGCTACACCTTC. The encoded protein is CAISESWEGNYGYTF.

This chain joins TRBV24-1 and TRBJ2-3, with D maybe TRBD2 (6 bases). V lost 5 bases to trimming and J lost 1 base, with 12 bases between them. Germline CDR1 and CDR2: KGHDR and SFDVKD. This CDR3 has 15 residues. For the CDR3, the DNA is TGTGCCACCAGTGTTGGGGGGACGGGCACAGATACGCAGTATTTT. Amino acids: CATSVGGTGTDTQYF.

The chain employs TRBV12-5 and TRBJ2-6; D is undetermined. This CDR3 contains 14 residues. Germline CDR1 is LGHNT and CDR2 is FRNRAP. The germline V and J ends were trimmed by 0 bases and 4 bases, with 4 bases remaining between them. The CDR3 bases are TGTGCTAGTGGTTTGGTCCCCGGGGCCAACGTCCTGACTTTC. Translated: CASGLVPGANVLTF.

The V and J genes are TRBV6-6 and TRBJ1-1, with D hard to call. The CDR3 sequence is 15 residues long. Trimming stripped 6 bases from V and 6 bases from J, with 20 bases between. Per the germline V gene, CDR1 is MNHNY and CDR2 is SVGAGI (reference sequence). CDR3 in DNA: TGTGCCAGCAGAGCGCGTATTGGGTTTCAGGCTGAAGCTTTCTTT. Its protein is CASRARIGFQAEAFF.

The rearrangement uses TRBV28 and TRBJ2-1; D is perhaps TRBD1 (7 bases). Trimming took 7 bases from V and 2 from J, leaving 15 bases between them. CDR3 length: 15 amino acids. Per the germline V gene, CDR1 is MDHEN and CDR2 is SYDVKM. The DNA for the CDR3 is TGTGCCAGCACCCGACAGGGAGGTCCCTACAATGAGCAGTTCTTC. It is translated as CASTRQGGPYNEQFF.

The chain recombines TRBV3-1 (or the pseudogene TRBV3-2) with TRBJ2-1; 13 bases match TRBD2. The CDR3 is made up of 16 amino acids. Germline CDR1 and CDR2: LGHDT and YNNKEL (reference sequence). V lost 8 bases and J lost 8; bases outside the gene matches: 12. In nucleotides, the CDR3 is TGTGCCAGCTATTCCTCGACTAGCGGGAGGATATATGAGCAGTTCTTC. It specifies CASYSSTSGRIYEQFF.

This sequence joins TRBV7-9 and TRBJ2-3, with no clear D. The CDR3 totals 14 residues. Between the trimmed V and J ends, which lost 2 bases and 6 bases, there was a span of 12 bases. CDR1 and CDR2 (germline): SEHNR, FQNEAQ (reference sequence). In nucleotides, the CDR3 is TGTGCCAGCAGCTTACACGGGCAGTTGGATACGCAGTATTTT. It specifies CASSLHGQLDTQYF.

The chain recombines TRBV30 with TRBJ1-6; D unclear. V was clipped by 2 bases and J by 0 bases, with 8 bases between them. This CDR3 contains 15 residues. The V gene's germline CDR1 is GTSNPN and CDR2 SVGIG (reference sequence). CDR3 DNA: TGTGCCTGGAGTAAGGCAAGCTCCTATAATTCACCCCTCCACTTT. Protein: CAWSKASSYNSPLHF. The full variable domain, rest sourced from reference TRBV30 and TRBJ1-6, is SQTIHQWPATLVQPVGSPLSLECTVEGTSNPNLYWYRQAAGRGLQLLFYSVGIGQISSEVPQNLSASRPQDRQFILSSKKLLLSDSGFYLCAWSKASSYNSPLHFGNGTRLTVT.

The J gene is TRBJ1-1, the V gene TRBV2; weak D call: TRBD1 (5 bases). CDR1 is SNHLY, CDR2 FYNNEI, per germline. This CDR3 is built from 13 residues. V gave up 3 bases and J gave up 4 bases, with 9 bases separating them. The CDR3 spells CASSEGVVTEAFF. The CDR3 nucleotides read TGTGCCAGCAGTGAGGGGGTAGTCACTGAAGCTTTCTTT.

The gene calls are TRBV2 and TRBJ2-1, with D hard to call. CDR1 and CDR2 from the germline V gene are SNHLY and FYNNEI. V was cut by 7 bases and J by 1 base, with 17 bases left in between. The CDR3 spans 16 residues. The CDR3 bases are TGTGCCAGCAATACTCTGGGCCTAGGTTCCTACAATGAGCAGTTCTTC. Translation gives CASNTLGLGSYNEQFF. Based on the CDR3 plus reference TRBV2 and TRBJ2-1, the full variable domain is EPEVTQTPSHQVTQMGQEVILRCVPISNHLYFYWYRQILGQKVEFLVSFYNNEISEKSEIFDDQFSVERPDGSNFTLKIRSTKLEDSAMYFCASNTLGLGSYNEQFFGPGTRLTVL.